One sample yielded the 20 T cell receptor beta chains listed below, sequenced in a study of metastatic and nonmetastatic thyroid tumors. TCRdb re-processed the PCR reads through MiXCR. The table shows more than 15,000 clones, with 22% occurring only once. Thyroid surgery had not been preceded by any treatment in any patient. Sequenced: adjacent normal tissue. The receptor source for this set is a female donor with papillary thyroid cancer or a benign thyroid nodule (not recorded which). Some clones in this sample may be carry-over from other donors' samples.

Concerning this clone: The identical CDR3 is also encoded by other nucleotide sequences in the sample. The genes are TRBV7-3 and TRBJ2-3; TRBD2 is a possible D gene (5 bases). V was clipped by 0 bases and J by 2 bases, with 9 bases between them. The germline V gene has CDR1 SGHTA and CDR2 FQGTGA. The CDR3 is 15 amino acids. The CDR3 reads CASSLTGVPTDTQYF. The CDR3 region has the DNA TGTGCCAGCAGCTTAACGGGAGTACCCACAGATACGCAGTATTTT.

The gene calls are TRBV7-2 and TRBJ2-7; TRBD2 matches 7 bases. The CDR3 length is 13 residues. Unmatched junction bases numbered 12, after V lost 8 bases and J lost 8 bases. The germline V gene encodes CDR1 SGHTA and CDR2 FQGNSA. CDR3: CASLGTKGGQQYF. The CDR3 DNA is TGTGCCAGCCTCGGGACTAAGGGCGGTCAGCAGTACTTC.

This chain uses TRBV9 with TRBJ2-5, with TRBD1 matching 7 bases. CDR1 SGDLS and CDR2 YYNGEE come from the germline V gene. The CDR3 is 15 residues long. With 2 bases clipped from V and 3 bases from J, the junction kept 7 bases outside the gene matches. Here the CDR3 reads CASSVTGSIEETQYF. The CDR3 bases are TGTGCCAGCAGCGTGACAGGGTCTATCGAAGAGACCCAGTACTTC. The variable domain in full, completed from reference TRBV9 and TRBJ2-5, reads DSGVTQTPKHLITATGQRVTLRCSPRSGDLSVYWYQQSLDQGLQFLIQYYNGEERAKGNILERFSAQQFPDLHSELNLSSLELGDSALYFCASSVTGSIEETQYFGPGTRLLVL.

The chain couples TRBV20-1 to TRBJ2-7, with TRBD2 matching over 8 bases. CDR3 size: 19 residues. The V segment lost 0 bases and the J segment 3 bases; nucleotides outside the gene matches: 19. Germline CDR1 reads DFQATT; CDR2 reads SNEGSKA (reference sequence). CDR3 nucleotide sequence: TGCAGTGCTAGAGATCAGGGAGGAACTTGGACTAGCCGCTTCTACGAGCAGTACTTC. It yields the protein CSARDQGGTWTSRFYEQYF.

This clone was seen many times. This specimen includes other DNA sequences encoding the same CDR3. The rearrangement links TRBV24-1 to TRBJ1-5; D unresolved. CDR3 length: 11 amino acids. Trimming took off 9 bases at V and 6 bases at J, with 8 bases between the two ends. Germline values: CDR1 KGHDR, CDR2 SFDVKD. CDR3 DNA: TGTGCCACCCCCGAGTGTCAGCCCCAGCATTTT. It is translated as CATPECQPQHF.

This clone is deemed medium-sized. This rearrangement joins TRBV27 to TRBJ2-5; the match to TRBD1 covers 9 bases. Looked up from germline, CDR1 is MNHEY and CDR2 is SMNVEV (reference sequence). The CDR3 has 16 residues. After removal of 2 bases from V and 1 base from J, the junction contained 5 bases not matched to a gene. The CDR3 sequence is CASSLIGTGTQETQYF. The CDR3 DNA sequence: TGTGCCAGCAGTTTAATCGGGACAGGGACCCAAGAGACCCAGTACTTC.

In its sample, this clone is medium-sized. The V and J genes are TRBV6-1 and TRBJ2-7; D gene uncertain. The CDR3 runs to 13 residues. Germline CDR1 is MNHNS and CDR2 is SASEGT. Trimming stripped 2 bases from V and 3 bases from J, with 8 bases between. Here the CDR3 DNA reads TGTGCCAGCAGTGAAAGTCAGGACTACGAGCAGTACTTC. This gives the protein CASSESQDYEQYF.

The chain carries TRBV9 and TRBJ2-2, with TRBD1 as a possible D gene (6 bases). Germline V gene data show CDR1 as SGDLS and CDR2 as YYNGEE. V lost 3 bases and J 4 bases, leaving 7 bases between the germline ends. This CDR3 region has 13 residues. The CDR3 nucleotides read TGTGCCAGCAGCGGGACAGTCACCGGGGAGCTGTTTTTT. Residues: CASSGTVTGELFF.

In its sample, this clone was seen a few times. The chain links TRBV12-3 or TRBV12-4 to TRBJ1-2; 7 bases are shared with TRBD1. Trimming at V came to 4 bases and at J to 6 bases, leaving 8 bases not matched to a gene. This CDR3 is 14 amino acids long. CDR3 DNA sequence: TGTGCCAGCAGTTCCCACCGACAGGGCCATGGCTACACCTTC. The encoded protein is CASSSHRQGHGYTF.

By proportion, this clone is medium-sized. The chain couples TRBV25-1 to TRBJ2-1; possibly TRBD2 for D (6 bases). Germline CDR1 and CDR2: MGHDK and SYGVNS. V was shortened by 3 bases and J by 0 bases, with 12 bases between the two germline ends. This CDR3 has 16 amino acids. The CDR3 here is CASSDSTGSSYNEQFF. In DNA form, the CDR3 reads TGTGCCAGCAGTGATAGTACCGGGAGCTCCTACAATGAGCAGTTCTTC.

This clone was seen a handful of times. The rearrangement uses TRBV11-3 and TRBJ1-3; unclear D gene. The V end was cut by 5 bases, the J end by 0 bases, with 5 bases between. Germline V CDR1 and CDR2: SGHNT, YENEEA. The CDR3 runs to 13 residues. As DNA, the CDR3 is TGTGCCAGCAGCACTAACTCTGGAAACACCATATATTTT. Translated, it gives CASSTNSGNTIYF.

Many counts were recorded for this clone. This chain uses TRBV7-9 with TRBJ2-7; 7 bases are a match to TRBD1. In germline, CDR1 is SEHNR, CDR2 FQNEAQ (reference sequence). The CDR3 is made up of 14 amino acids. V lost 5 bases to trimming and J lost 7 bases; unmatched junction nucleotides: 11. DNA for the CDR3: TGTGCCAGCAGCGCCCAGGGGGTCGGGTATGAGCAGTACTTC. This codes for CASSAQGVGYEQYF.

The chain recombines TRBV12-3 or TRBV12-4 with TRBJ2-7, with 9 bases lining up with TRBD2. This CDR3 contains 19 residues. J gave up 4 bases and V 3 bases, and 19 bases lay outside the gene matches. CDR3 loop: CASSFHMSSPREGVYEQYF. The CDR3 coding sequence is TGTGCCAGCAGTTTCCACATGTCCTCCCCGCGGGAGGGTGTGTACGAGCAGTACTTC.

The chain uses TRBV11-2 and TRBJ1-2; possibly TRBD1 for D (5 bases). V lost 9 bases and J 4 bases, leaving 21 bases between the germline ends. Germline V gives CDR1 SGHAT, CDR2 FQNNGV. CDR3 length: 15 amino acids. This CDR3 is CASSNTGPIFYGYTF. The CDR3, as DNA: TGTGCCAGTAGTAACACAGGACCGATTTTCTATGGCTACACCTTC.

This clone came up a few times. The chain combines TRBV12-3 or TRBV12-4 with TRBJ2-7, with 8 bases fitting TRBD2. V shed 3 bases and J 3 bases; nucleotides not matched to a gene: 7. The CDR3 spans 15 residues. The CDR3 sequence: CASSLVAGIFYEQYF. DNA for the CDR3: TGTGCCAGCAGTTTGGTAGCGGGAATCTTCTACGAGCAGTACTTC.

The gene calls are TRBV20-1 and TRBJ1-5; weak D call: TRBD1 (5 bases). V lost 0 bases and J lost 12, with 15 bases in between. Germline V gene sequence: CDR1 DFQATT, CDR2 SNEGSKA (reference sequence). The length of the CDR3 is 13 residues. The CDR3 loop reads CSARDSWTPLQHF. CDR3 DNA: TGCAGTGCTAGAGACTCCTGGACACCCCTCCAGCATTTT.

This clone was detected ten times or more. As DNA, the CDR3 is TGTGCCAGCAGCCAAAGCTCCTATAATTCACCCCTCCACTTT. This translates into CASSQSSYNSPLHF. The chain links TRBV3-1 to TRBJ1-6; D remains ambiguous. The germline CDR1 and CDR2 sequences are LGHDT and YNNKEL (reference sequence). The CDR3 runs to 14 residues. The germline V and J ends were trimmed by 2 bases and 0 bases, with 2 bases remaining between them.

This chain links TRBV20-1 with TRBJ2-7; 8 bases line up with TRBD2. The CDR3 is 15 residues long. Looked up from germline, CDR1 is DFQATT and CDR2 is SNEGSKA (reference sequence). The V gene end was trimmed by 1 base and the J gene end by 0 bases; junction bases not matched to a gene: 5. CDR3 sequence: CSARGGSGASYEQYF. In DNA form, the CDR3 reads TGCAGTGCTAGAGGGGGTAGCGGGGCCTCCTACGAGCAGTACTTC.

This clone was counted a few times. The V gene is TRBV28, the J gene TRBJ1-4; no clear D. CDR3 length: 12 amino acids. The V gene lost 6 bases and the J gene lost 10 bases, with 12 bases spanning the gap. Germline V gene data show CDR1 as MDHEN and CDR2 as SYDVKM. CDR3 DNA: TGTGCCAGCAGCCTGAGGTCGGGAAAACTGTTTTTT. It yields the protein CASSLRSGKLFF.

Of note for this clone: Its ends do not fully match the called genes, so a read error is possible. The CDR3 DNA follows: TGTTCCAGCAGTGACCGGAGACAGGGGGCTGGCTACACCTTC. This gives the protein CSSSDRRQGAGYTF. The chain links TRBV2 to TRBJ1-2; TRBD1 matches at 10 bases. Germline V CDR1 and CDR2: SNHLY, FYNNEI. The CDR3 is 14 residues long.